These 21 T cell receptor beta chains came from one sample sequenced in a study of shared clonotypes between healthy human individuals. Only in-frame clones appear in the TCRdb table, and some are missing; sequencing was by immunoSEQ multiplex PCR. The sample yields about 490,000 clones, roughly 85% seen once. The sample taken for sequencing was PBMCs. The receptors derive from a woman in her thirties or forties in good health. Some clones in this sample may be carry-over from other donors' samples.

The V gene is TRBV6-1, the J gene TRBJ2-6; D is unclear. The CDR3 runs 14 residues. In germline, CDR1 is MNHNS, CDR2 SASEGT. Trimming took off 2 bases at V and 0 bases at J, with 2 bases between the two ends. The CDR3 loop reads CASSELSGANVLTF. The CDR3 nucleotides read TGTGCCAGCAGTGAACTCTCTGGGGCCAACGTCCTGACTTTC.

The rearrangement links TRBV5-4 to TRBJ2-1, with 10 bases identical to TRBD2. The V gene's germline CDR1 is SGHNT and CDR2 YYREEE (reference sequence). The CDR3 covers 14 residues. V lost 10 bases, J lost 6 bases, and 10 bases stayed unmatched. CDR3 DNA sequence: TGTGCCTGGGATAGCGGGAGGAGGGTCAATGAGCAGTTCTTC. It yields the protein CAWDSGRRVNEQFF.

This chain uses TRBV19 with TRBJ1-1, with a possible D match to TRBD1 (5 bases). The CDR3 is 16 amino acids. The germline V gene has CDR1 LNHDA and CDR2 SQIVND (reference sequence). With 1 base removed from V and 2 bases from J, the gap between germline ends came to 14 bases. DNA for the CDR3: TGTGCCAGTAGTATAGCTTCAGGGAGCCCAAACACTGAAGCTTTCTTT. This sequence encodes CASSIASGSPNTEAFF.

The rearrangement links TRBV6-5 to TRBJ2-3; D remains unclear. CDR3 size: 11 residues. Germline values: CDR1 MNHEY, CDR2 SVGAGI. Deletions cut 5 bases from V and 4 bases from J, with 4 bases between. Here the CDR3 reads CASSVSDTQYF. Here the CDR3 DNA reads TGTGCCAGCAGTGTGTCAGATACGCAGTATTTT.

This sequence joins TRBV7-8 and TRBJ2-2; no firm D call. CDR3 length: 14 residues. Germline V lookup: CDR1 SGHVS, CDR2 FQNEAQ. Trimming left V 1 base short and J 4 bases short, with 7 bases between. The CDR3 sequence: CASSLVRSTGELFF. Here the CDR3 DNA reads TGTGCCAGCAGCTTAGTCAGGAGCACCGGGGAGCTGTTTTTT.

The CDR3 nucleotides read TGCGCCAGCAGCTTGTCCCCCAGTAAGCTCATTGAGGGGGAGCTGTTTTTT. Protein product: CASSLSPSKLIEGELFF. The rearrangement joins TRBV5-1 to TRBJ2-2; no definite D call. The V gene lost 1 base and the J gene lost 8 bases, with 21 bases spanning the gap. Germline assignment: CDR1 SGHRS and CDR2 YFSETQ. This CDR3 is built from 17 residues.

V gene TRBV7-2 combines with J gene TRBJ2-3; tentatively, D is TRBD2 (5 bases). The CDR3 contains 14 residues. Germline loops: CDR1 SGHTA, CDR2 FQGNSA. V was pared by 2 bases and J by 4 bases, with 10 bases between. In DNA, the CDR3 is TGTGCCAGCAGCTTAAGAGGCGGGCCAGATACGCAGTATTTT. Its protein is CASSLRGGPDTQYF.

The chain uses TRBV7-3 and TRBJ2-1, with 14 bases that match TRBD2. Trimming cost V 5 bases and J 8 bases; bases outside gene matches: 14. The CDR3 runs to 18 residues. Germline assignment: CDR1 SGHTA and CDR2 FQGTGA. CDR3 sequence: CASSPRLAGTSGSYEQFF. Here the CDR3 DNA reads TGTGCCAGCAGCCCGCGTTTGGCCGGGACTAGCGGGAGCTATGAGCAGTTCTTC.

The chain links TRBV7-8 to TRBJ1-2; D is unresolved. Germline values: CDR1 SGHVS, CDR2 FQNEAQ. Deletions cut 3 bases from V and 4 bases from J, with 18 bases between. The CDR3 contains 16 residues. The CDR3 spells CASSLALGGASYGYTF. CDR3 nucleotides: TGTGCCAGCAGCTTGGCATTAGGAGGCGCGAGCTATGGCTACACCTTC.

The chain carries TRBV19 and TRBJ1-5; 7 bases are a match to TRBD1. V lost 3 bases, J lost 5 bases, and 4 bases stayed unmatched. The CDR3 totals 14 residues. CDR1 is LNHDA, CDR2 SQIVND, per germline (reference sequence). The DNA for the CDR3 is TGTGCCAGTAGTATCCCCAGGGGGTATCAGCCCCAGCATTTT. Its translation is CASSIPRGYQPQHF.

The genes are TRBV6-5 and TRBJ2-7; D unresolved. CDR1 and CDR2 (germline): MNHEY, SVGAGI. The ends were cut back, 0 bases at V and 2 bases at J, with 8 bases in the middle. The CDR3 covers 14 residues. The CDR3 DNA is TGTGCCAGCAGTTACTCGATGTGGACCTACGAGCAGTACTTC. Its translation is CASSYSMWTYEQYF.

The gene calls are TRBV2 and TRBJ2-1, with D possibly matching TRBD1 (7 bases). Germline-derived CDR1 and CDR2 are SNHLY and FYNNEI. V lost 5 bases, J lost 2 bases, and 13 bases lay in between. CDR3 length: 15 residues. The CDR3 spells CASSWRDSPYNEQFF. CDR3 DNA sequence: TGTGCCAGCAGTTGGCGGGACAGCCCCTACAATGAGCAGTTCTTC.

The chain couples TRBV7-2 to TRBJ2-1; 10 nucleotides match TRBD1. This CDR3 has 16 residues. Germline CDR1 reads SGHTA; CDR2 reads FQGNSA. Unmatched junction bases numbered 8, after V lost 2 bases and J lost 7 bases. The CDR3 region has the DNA TGTGCCAGCAGCTTAAACCCGGGACAGGGGTTAAATGAGCAGTTCTTC. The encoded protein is CASSLNPGQGLNEQFF.

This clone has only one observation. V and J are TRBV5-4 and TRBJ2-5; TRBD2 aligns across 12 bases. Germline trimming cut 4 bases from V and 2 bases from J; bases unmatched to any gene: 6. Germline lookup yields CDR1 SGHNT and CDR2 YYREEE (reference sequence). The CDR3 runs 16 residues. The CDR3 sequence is CASSAGLAGHQETQYF. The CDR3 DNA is TGTGCCAGCAGCGCCGGACTAGCGGGACATCAAGAGACCCAGTACTTC.

CDR3 loop: CAWSAWREQQFF. As DNA, the CDR3 is TGTGCCTGGAGTGCTTGGCGGGAGCAGCAGTTCTTC. The V and J genes are TRBV30 and TRBJ2-1; TRBD2 aligns across 7 bases. Germline V gene lookup returns CDR1 GTSNPN and CDR2 SVGIG (reference sequence). The V segment lost 1 base and the J segment 11 bases; nucleotides outside the gene matches: 5. The CDR3 covers 12 residues. The full variable domain, with the rest looked up from reference TRBV30 and TRBJ2-1, is SQTIHQWPATLVQPVGSPLSLECTVEGTSNPNLYWYRQAAGRGLQLLFYSVGIGQISSEVPQNLSASRPQDRQFILSSKKLLLSDSGFYLCAWSAWREQQFFGPGTRLTVL.

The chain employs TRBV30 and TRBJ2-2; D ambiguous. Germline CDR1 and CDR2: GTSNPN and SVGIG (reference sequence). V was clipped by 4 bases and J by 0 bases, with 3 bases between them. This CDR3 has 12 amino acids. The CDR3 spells CAWNPNTGELFF. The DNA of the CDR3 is TGTGCCTGGAATCCGAACACCGGGGAGCTGTTTTTT.

The CDR3 loop is CASSIDPGQGKGNQPQHF. Here the CDR3 DNA reads TGTGCCAGTAGTATAGATCCAGGACAGGGGAAAGGCAATCAGCCCCAGCATTTT. V gene TRBV19 combines with J gene TRBJ1-5; 9 bases fit TRBD1. The junction had 8 bases not matched to a gene; V was cut back by 0 bases and J by 2 bases. This CDR3 has 18 residues. The V gene's germline CDR1 is LNHDA and CDR2 SQIVND (reference sequence).

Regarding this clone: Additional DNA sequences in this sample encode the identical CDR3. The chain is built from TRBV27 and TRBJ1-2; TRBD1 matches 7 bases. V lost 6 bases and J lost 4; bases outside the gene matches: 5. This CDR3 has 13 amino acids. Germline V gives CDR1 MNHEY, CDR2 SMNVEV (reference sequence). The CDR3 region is CASSRRDSYGYTF. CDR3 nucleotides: TGTGCCAGCAGCCGCCGGGACAGCTATGGCTACACCTTC.

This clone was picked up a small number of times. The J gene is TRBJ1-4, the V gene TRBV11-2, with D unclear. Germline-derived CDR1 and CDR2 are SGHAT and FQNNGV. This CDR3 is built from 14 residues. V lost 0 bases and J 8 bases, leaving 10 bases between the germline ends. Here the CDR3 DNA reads TGTGCCAGCAGCTTAGATGTTGCAAGCGAAAAACTGTTTTTT. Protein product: CASSLDVASEKLFF. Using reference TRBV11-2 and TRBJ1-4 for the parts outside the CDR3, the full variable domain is EAGVAQSPRYKIIEKRQSVAFWCNPISGHATLYWYQQILGQGPKLLIQFQNNGVVDDSQLPKDRFSAERLKGVDSTLKIQPAKLEDSAVYLCASSLDVASEKLFFGSGTQLSVL.

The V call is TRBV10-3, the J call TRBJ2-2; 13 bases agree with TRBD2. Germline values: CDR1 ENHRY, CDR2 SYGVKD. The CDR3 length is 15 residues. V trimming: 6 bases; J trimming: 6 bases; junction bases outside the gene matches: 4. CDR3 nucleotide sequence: TGTGCCATCAGCCGACTAGCGGGAGGCCCCGGGGAGCTGTTTTTT. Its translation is CAISRLAGGPGELFF.

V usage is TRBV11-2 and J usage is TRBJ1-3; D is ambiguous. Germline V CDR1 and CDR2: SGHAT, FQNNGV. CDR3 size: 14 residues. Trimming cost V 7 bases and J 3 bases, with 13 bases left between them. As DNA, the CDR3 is TGTGCCAGCACCAGACCGGGAGGTGGAAACACCATATATTTT. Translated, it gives CASTRPGGGNTIYF.